This TCR beta chain was identified during a study of T cells after yellow fever vaccination. Broader study findings: Some clonotypes were seen in both the CD4 and the CD8 compartments. These made up a small share and likely arose from convergent recombination.

The sample holds a few counts of this clonotype. Its specificity is unknown. V was trimmed by 7 bases and J by 12 bases, leaving 10 bases between them. In germline, CDR1 is LNHDA, CDR2 SQIVND (reference sequence). The CDR3 has 10 residues. TCRdb reprocessed the 5' RACE reads with MiXCR, giving one entry per CDR3 protein. The table includes around 610,000 distinct CDR3 sequences, roughly 14% detected once. The TCR comes from a man under 40 who received the YFV17D yellow fever vaccine. The chain combines TRBV19 with TRBJ2-4, with D perhaps TRBD1 (6 bases). Sample: PBMCs, taken on the day of the yellow fever booster vaccination. The CDR3 sequence: CASNRAPQYF. In nucleotides, the CDR3 is TGTGCCAGTAACAGGGCCCCTCAGTACTTC.